This T cell receptor (beta chain) was captured in a study of blood T cell repertoires in COVID-19. The V gene's germline CDR1 is KGHSH and CDR2 LQKENI. V lost 6 bases, J lost 7 bases, and 12 bases stayed unmatched. The CDR3 is made up of 17 amino acids. Generated by immunoSEQ multiplex PCR, the TCRdb table keeps only in-frame clones and is missing some. The data show a few hundred thousand clones, with 80% to 85% seen just once and 5.1% held by the top ten. This receptor was taken from a woman aged 45-65 years who had recovered from COVID-19. J is TRBJ2-1 and V is TRBV18; 13 bases fit TRBD2. The sequencing input was PBMCs or T cells enriched from blood (not recorded which). CDR3 sequence reads: CASSGLAGELLKNEQFF. The CDR3 DNA reads as TGTGCCAGCTCTGGACTAGCGGGGGAATTACTAAAAAATGAGCAGTTCTTC.